This T cell receptor (beta chain) was sequenced in a study of monozygotic twins with inflammatory bowel disease. From its re-call of the 5' RACE reads, TCRdb lists each CDR3 protein once, without DNA. This repertoire includes 300,000 to 450,000 distinct CDR3 sequences. The CDR3 covers 16 residues. Germline V CDR1 and CDR2: MNHEY, SVGEGT. The material sequenced was blood. This chain joins TRBV6-2 or TRBV6-3 and TRBJ2-2; TCRdb outputs TRBD2, but without DNA this stays unchecked. The sequence was obtained from a human donor with ulcerative colitis or Crohn's disease, or a healthy co-twin of an affected twin (not recorded which). Here the CDR3 reads CASSRTRKLDTGELFF.